What follows are 3 T cell receptor beta chains derived from one specimen sequenced in a study of OX40 agonist ivuxolimab in advanced cancers. Produced via immunoSEQ multiplex PCR; TCRdb's table is partial and in-frame only. The sample includes approximately 88,000 clones, over 75% of them seen just once. The sequences come from CD4+ or CD8+ T cells sorted from blood, collected in a trial of the OX40 agonist ivuxolimab. The receptor source for this set is an adult with an advanced solid tumor such as melanoma, head and neck, liver or kidney cancer.

The chain couples TRBV6-6 to TRBJ1-6, with D tentatively TRBD1 (6 bases). V was clipped by 5 bases and J by 11 bases, with 10 bases between them. CDR1 MNHNY and CDR2 SVGAGI come from the germline V gene (reference sequence). CDR3 length: 12 residues. The DNA of the CDR3 is TGTGCCAGCAGTGCCGGGACACCACCCCTCCACTTT. This encodes CASSAGTPPLHF.

The gene calls are TRBV18 and TRBJ2-3, with D possibly matching TRBD1 (5 bases). The germline gives CDR1 KGHSH, CDR2 LQKENI. Trimming pared 3 bases from V and 5 bases from J, leaving 21 bases between. This CDR3 has 17 amino acids. For the CDR3, the DNA is TGTGCCAGCTCACCTTTACAAACCCAGGGCCCTTTAGATACGCAGTATTTT. Amino acids: CASSPLQTQGPLDTQYF. Combining the CDR3 with reference TRBV18 and TRBJ2-3 gives the whole variable domain NAGVMQNPRHLVRRRGQEARLRCSPMKGHSHVYWYRQLPEEGLKFMVYLQKENIIDESGMPKERFSAEFPKEGPSILRIQQVVRGDSAAYFCASSPLQTQGPLDTQYFGPGTRLTVL.

This clone was seen a few times. The chain carries TRBV6-5 and TRBJ1-2; 10 positions agree with TRBD1. The CDR3 spans 14 residues. From germline, CDR1 is MNHEY and CDR2 SVGAGI. J gave up 8 bases and V 5 bases, and 8 bases lay outside the gene matches. The CDR3 here is CASSLTGGAGGYTF. In DNA form, the CDR3 reads TGTGCCAGCAGTCTGACAGGGGGCGCGGGGGGCTACACCTTC.